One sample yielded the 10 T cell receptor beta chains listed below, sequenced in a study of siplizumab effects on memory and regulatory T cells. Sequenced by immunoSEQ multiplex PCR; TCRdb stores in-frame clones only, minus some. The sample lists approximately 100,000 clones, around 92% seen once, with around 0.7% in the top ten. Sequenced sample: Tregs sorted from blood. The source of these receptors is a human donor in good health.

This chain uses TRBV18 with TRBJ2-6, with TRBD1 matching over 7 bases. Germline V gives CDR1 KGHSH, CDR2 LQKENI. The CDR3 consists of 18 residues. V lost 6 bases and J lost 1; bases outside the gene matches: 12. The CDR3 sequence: CASSRVTGVWSGANVLTF. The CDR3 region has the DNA TGTGCCAGCTCGCGGGTCACAGGGGTCTGGTCTGGGGCCAACGTCCTGACTTTC.

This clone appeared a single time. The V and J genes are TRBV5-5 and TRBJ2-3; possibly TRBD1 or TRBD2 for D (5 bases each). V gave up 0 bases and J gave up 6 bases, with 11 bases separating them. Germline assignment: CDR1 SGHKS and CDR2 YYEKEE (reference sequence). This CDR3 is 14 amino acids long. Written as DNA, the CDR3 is TGTGCCAGCAGCTTGGTCGGGACCTCTGATACGCAGTATTTT. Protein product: CASSLVGTSDTQYF.

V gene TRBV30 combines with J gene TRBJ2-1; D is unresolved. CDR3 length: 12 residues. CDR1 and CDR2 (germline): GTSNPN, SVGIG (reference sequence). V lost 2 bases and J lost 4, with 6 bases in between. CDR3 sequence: CAWSYGYNEQFF. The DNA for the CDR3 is TGTGCCTGGAGTTACGGTTACAATGAGCAGTTCTTC.

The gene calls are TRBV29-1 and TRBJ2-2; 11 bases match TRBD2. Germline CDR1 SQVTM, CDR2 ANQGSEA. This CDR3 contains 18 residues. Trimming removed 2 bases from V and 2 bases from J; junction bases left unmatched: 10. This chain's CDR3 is CSVEINSGRAGNTGELFF. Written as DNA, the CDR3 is TGCAGCGTTGAAATTAATAGCGGGAGGGCCGGTAACACCGGGGAGCTGTTTTTT.

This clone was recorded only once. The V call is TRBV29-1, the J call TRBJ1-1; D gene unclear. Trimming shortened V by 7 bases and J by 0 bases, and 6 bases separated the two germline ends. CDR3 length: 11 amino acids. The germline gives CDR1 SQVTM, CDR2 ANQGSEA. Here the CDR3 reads CSARVNTEAFF. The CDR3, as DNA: TGCAGCGCACGAGTGAACACTGAAGCTTTCTTT.

The CDR3 sequence is CASSVDPGANTGELFF. The DNA of the CDR3 is TGCGCCAGCAGCGTCGATCCGGGTGCGAACACCGGGGAGCTGTTTTTT. The J gene is TRBJ2-2, the V gene TRBV5-1; D unclear. Germline-derived CDR1 and CDR2 are SGHRS and YFSETQ. There are 16 residues in the CDR3. Trimming shortened V by 4 bases and J by 0 bases, and 13 bases separated the two germline ends.

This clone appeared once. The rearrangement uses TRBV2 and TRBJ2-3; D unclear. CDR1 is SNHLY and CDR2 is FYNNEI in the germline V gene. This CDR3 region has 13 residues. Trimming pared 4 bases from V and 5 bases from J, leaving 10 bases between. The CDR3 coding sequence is TGTGCCAGCAGTGGGTGGGGAAGAGATACGCAGTATTTT. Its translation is CASSGWGRDTQYF.

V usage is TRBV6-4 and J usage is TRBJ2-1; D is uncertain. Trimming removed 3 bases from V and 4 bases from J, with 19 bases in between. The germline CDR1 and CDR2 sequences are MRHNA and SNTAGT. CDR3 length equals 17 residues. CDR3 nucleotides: TGTGCCAGCAGTGAACGTGTCGGGCTGGCGCCTTACAATGAGCAGTTCTTC. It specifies CASSERVGLAPYNEQFF.

CDR3 sequence (DNA): TGTGCCAGTGGGGGGTCGGGCGGGACCCAGTACTTC. Translating it yields CASGGSGGTQYF. The chain links TRBV27 to TRBJ2-5; a possible D gene is TRBD2 (6 bases). Trimming cost V 9 bases and J 7 bases, with 15 bases left between them. CDR3 length equals 12 residues. Germline CDR1 is MNHEY and CDR2 is SMNVEV (reference sequence).

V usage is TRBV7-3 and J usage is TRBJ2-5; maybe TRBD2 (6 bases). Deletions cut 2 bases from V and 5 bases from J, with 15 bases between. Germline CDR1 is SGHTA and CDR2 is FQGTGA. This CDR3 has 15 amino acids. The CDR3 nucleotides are TGTGCCAGCAGCTTAGGGCGGGGCCACGCCGAGACCCAGTACTTC. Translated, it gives CASSLGRGHAETQYF.